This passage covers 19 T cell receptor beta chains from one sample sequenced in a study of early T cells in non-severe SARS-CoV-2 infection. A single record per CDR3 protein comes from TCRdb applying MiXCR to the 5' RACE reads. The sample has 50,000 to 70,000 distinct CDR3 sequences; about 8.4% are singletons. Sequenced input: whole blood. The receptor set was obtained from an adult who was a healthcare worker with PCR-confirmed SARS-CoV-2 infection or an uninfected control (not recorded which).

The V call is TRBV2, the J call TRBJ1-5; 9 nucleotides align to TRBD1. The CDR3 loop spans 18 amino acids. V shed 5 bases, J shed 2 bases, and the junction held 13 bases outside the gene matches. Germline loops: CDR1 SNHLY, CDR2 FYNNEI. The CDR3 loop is CASSPGQGTPRGNQPQHF. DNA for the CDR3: TGTGCCAGCAGTCCGGGACAGGGCACCCCCAGAGGCAATCAGCCCCAGCATTTT.

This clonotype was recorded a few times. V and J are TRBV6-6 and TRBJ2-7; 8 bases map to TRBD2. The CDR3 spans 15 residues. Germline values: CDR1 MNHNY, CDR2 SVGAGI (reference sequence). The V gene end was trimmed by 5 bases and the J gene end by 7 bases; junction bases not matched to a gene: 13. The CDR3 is CASSTGLVRVGEQYF. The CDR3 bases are TGTGCCAGCAGTACGGGACTAGTCAGGGTAGGGGAGCAGTACTTC.

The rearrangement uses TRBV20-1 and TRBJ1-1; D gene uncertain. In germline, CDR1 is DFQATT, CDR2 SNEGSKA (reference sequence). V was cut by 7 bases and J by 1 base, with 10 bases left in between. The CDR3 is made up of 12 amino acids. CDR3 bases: TGCAGTGTAAAGCAGGCGAACACTGAAGCTTTCTTT. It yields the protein CSVKQANTEAFF.

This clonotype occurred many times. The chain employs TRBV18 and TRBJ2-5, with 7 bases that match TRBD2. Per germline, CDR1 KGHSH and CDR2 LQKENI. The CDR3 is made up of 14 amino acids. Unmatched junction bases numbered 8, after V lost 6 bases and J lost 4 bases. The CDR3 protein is CASSPTSVRETQYF. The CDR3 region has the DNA TGTGCCAGCTCCCCTACTAGCGTACGAGAGACCCAGTACTTC. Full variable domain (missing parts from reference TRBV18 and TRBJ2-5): NAGVMQNPRHLVRRRGQEARLRCSPMKGHSHVYWYRQLPEEGLKFMVYLQKENIIDESGMPKERFSAEFPKEGPSILRIQQVVRGDSAAYFCASSPTSVRETQYFGPGTRLLVL.

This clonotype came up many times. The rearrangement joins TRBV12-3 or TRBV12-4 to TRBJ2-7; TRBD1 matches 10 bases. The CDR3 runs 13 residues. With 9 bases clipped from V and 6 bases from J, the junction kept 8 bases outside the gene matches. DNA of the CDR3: TGTGCCAGTGGGACAGGGGATTTTTTCGAGCAGTACTTC. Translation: CASGTGDFFEQYF.

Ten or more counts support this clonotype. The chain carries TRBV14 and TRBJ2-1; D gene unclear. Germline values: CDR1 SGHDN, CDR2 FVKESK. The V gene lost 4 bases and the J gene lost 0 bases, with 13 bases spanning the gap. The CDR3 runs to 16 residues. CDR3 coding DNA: TGTGCCAGCAGCCCCCCAAAGGGTAGCTCCTACAATGAGCAGTTCTTC. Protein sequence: CASSPPKGSSYNEQFF.

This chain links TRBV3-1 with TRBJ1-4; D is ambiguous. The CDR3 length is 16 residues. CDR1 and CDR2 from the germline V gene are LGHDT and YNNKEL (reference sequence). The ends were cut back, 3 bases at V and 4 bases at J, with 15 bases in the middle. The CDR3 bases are TGTGCCAGCAGCCATTCGTCGACGTCCCTTAATGAAAAACTGTTTTTT. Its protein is CASSHSSTSLNEKLFF.

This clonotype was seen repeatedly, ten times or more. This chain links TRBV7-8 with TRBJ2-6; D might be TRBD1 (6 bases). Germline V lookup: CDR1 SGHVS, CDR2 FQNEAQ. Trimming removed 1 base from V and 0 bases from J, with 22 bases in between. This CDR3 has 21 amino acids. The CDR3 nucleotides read TGTGCCAGCAGCTTAGTGCGGGTTTTGACAGGACTGACCTCTGGGGCCAACGTCCTGACTTTC. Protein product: CASSLVRVLTGLTSGANVLTF.

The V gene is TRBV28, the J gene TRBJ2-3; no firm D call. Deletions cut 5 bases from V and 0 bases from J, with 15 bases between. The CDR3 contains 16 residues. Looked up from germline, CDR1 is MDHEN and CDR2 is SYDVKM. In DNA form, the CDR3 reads TGTGCCAGCAGTCCCAGCGACGAGCCTAGCACAGATACGCAGTATTTT. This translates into CASSPSDEPSTDTQYF.

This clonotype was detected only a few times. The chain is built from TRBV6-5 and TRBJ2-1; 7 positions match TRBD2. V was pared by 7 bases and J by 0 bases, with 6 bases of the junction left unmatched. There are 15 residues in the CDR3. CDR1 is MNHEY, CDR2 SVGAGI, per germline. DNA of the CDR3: TGTGCCAGCACCCCGGGAGGCAGCTCCTACAATGAGCAGTTCTTC. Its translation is CASTPGGSSYNEQFF.

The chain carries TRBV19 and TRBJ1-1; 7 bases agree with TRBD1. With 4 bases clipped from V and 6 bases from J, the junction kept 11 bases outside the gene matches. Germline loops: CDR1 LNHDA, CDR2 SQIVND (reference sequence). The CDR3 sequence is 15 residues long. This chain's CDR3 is CASSTSAQGVAEAFF. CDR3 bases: TGTGCCAGTAGTACCTCGGCCCAGGGGGTGGCTGAAGCTTTCTTT.

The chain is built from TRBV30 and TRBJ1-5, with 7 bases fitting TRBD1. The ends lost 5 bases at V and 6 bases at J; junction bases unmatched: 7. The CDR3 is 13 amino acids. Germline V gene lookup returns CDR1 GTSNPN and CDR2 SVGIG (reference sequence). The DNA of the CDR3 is TGTGCCTGGGACAGGGAATTTGGTCAGCCCCAGCATTTT. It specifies CAWDREFGQPQHF. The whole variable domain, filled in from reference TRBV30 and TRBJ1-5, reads SQTIHQWPATLVQPVGSPLSLECTVEGTSNPNLYWYRQAAGRGLQLLFYSVGIGQISSEVPQNLSASRPQDRQFILSSKKLLLSDSGFYLCAWDREFGQPQHFGDGTRLSIL.

CDR3 bases: TGTGCCAGCAGCCCCGACGGCTATAATTCACCCCTCCACTTT. Translation: CASSPDGYNSPLHF. The chain has TRBV3-1 and TRBJ1-6; D not resolved. This CDR3 has 14 residues. In germline, CDR1 is LGHDT, CDR2 YNNKEL (reference sequence). The germline V and J ends were trimmed by 4 bases and 3 bases, with 7 bases remaining between them.

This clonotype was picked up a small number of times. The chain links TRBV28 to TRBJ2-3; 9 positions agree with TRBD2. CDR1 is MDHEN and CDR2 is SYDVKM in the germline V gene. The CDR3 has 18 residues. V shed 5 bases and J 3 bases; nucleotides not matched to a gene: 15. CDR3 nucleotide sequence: TGTGCCAGCAGTCCCCGGCCAACCGGGCGGGAGGGGACAGATACGCAGTATTTT. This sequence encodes CASSPRPTGREGTDTQYF.

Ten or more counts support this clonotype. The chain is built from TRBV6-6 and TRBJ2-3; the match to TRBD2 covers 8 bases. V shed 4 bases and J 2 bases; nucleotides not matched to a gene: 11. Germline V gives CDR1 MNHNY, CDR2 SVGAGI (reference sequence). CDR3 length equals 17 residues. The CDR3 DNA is TGTGCCAGCAGTTCCCCCGTTGTAGCGGGAACCACAGATACGCAGTATTTT. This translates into CASSSPVVAGTTDTQYF.

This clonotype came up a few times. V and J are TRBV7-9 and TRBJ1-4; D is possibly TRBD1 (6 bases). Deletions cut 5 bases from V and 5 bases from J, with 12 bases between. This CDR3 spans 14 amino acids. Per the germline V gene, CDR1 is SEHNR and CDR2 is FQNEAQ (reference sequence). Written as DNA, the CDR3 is TGTGCCAGCAGCCTCAGACAGGCAAATGAAAAACTGTTTTTT. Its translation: CASSLRQANEKLFF.

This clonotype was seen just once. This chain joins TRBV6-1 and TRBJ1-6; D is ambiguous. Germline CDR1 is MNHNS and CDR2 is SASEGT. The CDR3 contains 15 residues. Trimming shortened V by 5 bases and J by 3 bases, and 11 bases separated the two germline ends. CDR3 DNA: TGTGCCAGCAGTCTAGAAGACATCTATAATTCACCCCTCCACTTT. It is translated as CASSLEDIYNSPLHF.

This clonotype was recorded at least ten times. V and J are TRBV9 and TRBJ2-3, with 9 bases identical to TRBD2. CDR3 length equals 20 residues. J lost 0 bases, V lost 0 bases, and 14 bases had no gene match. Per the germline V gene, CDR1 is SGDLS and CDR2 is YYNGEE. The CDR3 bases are TGTGCCAGCAGCGTAGAGGCTAGCGGGATAGTCTATACTAGCACAGATACGCAGTATTTT. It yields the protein CASSVEASGIVYTSTDTQYF.

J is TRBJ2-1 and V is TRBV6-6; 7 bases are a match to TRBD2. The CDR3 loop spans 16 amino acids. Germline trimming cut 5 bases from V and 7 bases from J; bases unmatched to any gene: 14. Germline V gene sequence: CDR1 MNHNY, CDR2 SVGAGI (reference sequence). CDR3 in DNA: TGTGCCAGCAGTGACCCGGGGCTGGGGGGAGGGAATGAGCAGTTCTTC. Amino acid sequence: CASSDPGLGGGNEQFF.